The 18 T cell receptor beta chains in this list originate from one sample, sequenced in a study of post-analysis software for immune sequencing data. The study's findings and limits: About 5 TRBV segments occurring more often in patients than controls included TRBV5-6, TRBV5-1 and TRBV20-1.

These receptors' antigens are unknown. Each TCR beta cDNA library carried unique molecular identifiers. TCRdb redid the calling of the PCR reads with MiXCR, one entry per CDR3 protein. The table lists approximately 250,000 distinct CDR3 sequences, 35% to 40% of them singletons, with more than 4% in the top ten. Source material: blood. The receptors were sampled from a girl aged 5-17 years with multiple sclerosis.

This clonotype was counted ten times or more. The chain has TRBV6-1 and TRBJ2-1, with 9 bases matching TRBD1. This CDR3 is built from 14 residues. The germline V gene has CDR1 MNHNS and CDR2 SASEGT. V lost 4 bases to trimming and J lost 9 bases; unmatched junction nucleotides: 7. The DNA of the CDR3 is TGTGCCAGCAGTGGTGGACAGGGGATCCGTGAGCAGTTCTTC. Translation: CASSGGQGIREQFF.

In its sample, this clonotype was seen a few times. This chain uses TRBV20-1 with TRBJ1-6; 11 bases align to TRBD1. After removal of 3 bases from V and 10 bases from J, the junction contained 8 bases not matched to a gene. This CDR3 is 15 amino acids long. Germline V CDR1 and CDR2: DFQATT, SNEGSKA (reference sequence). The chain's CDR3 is CSARGAGTGGSPLHF. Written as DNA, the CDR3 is TGCAGTGCTAGGGGCGCCGGGACAGGGGGATCACCCCTCCACTTT.

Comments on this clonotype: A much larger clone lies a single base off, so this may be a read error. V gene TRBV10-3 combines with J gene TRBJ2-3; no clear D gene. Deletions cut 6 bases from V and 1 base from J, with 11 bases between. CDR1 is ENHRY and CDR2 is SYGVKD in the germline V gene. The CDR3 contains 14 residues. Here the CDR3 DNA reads TGTGCCATCAGGGAGCGTCCTCGCACAGATACGCAGTATTTT. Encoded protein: CAIRERPRTDTQYF.

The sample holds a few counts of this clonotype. CDR3 residues: CASSRNLARNTDTQYF. The DNA for the CDR3 is TGTGCCAGCAGCCGCAATCTAGCGCGGAACACAGATACGCAGTATTTT. The chain employs TRBV6-2 or TRBV6-3 and TRBJ2-3; possible D gene TRBD2, 6 bases. Germline loops: CDR1 MNHEY, CDR2 SVGEGT. V shed 6 bases and J shed 2 bases, with 18 bases lying between them. The CDR3 runs 16 residues.

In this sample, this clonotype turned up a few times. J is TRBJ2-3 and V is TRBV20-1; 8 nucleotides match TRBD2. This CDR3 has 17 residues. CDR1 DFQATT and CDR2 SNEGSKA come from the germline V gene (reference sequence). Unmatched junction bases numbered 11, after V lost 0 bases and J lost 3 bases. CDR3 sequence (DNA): TGCAGTGCTAGAGATCGTCTTCGGGGGGGATTTACAGATACGCAGTATTTT. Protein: CSARDRLRGGFTDTQYF.

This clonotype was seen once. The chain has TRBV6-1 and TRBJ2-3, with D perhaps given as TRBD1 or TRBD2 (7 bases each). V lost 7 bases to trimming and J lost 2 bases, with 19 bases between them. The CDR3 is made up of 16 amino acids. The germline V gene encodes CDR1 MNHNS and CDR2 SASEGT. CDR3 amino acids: CASKGRGHKNTDTQYF. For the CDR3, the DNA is TGTGCCAGCAAGGGGAGGGGGCATAAGAACACAGATACGCAGTATTTT.

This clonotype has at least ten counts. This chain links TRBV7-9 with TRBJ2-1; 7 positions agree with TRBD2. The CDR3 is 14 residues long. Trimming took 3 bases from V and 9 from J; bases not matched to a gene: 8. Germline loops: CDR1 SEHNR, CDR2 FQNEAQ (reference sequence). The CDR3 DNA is TGTGCCAGCAGCTTCAGCGGTAGCGGGTCTGAGCAGTTCTTC. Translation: CASSFSGSGSEQFF.

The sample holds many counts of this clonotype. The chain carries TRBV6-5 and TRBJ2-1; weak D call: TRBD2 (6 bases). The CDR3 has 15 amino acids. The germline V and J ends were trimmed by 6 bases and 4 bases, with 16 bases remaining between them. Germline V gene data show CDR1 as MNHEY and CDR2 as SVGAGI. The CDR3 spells CASSPRSGEYNEQFF. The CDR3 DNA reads TGTGCCAGCAGCCCCCGGTCGGGGGAGTACAATGAGCAGTTCTTC.

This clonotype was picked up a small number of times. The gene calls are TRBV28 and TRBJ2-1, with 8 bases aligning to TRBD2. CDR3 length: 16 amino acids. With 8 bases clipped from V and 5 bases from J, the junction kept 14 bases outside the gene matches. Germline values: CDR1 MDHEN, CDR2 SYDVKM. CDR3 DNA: TGTGCCAGCGTTACCTTTTCCGGGAGGGCCCACAATGAGCAGTTCTTC. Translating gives CASVTFSGRAHNEQFF.

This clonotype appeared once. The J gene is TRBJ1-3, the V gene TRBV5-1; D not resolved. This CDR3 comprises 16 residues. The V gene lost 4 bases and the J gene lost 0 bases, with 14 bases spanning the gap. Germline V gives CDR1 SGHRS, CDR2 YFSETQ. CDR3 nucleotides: TGCGCCAGCAGCCCAGGTGACACGACCTCTGGAAACACCATATATTTT. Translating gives CASSPGDTTSGNTIYF. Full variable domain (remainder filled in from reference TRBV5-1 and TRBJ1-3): KAGVTQTPRYLIKTRGQQVTLSCSPISGHRSVSWYQQTPGQGLQFLFEYFSETQRNKGNFPGRFSGRQFSNSRSEMNVSTLELGDSALYLCASSPGDTTSGNTIYFGEGSWLTVV.

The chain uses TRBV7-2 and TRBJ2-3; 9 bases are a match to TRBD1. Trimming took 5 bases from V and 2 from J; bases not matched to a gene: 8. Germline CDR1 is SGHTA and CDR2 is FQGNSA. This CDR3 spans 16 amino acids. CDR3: CASSVQGATATDTQYF. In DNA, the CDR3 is TGTGCCAGCAGCGTACAGGGGGCTACAGCCACAGATACGCAGTATTTT.

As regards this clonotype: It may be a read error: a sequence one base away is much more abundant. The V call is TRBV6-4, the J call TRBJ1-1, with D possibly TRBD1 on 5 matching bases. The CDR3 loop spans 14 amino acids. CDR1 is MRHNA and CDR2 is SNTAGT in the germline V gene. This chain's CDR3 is CASRDYLGDTEAFF. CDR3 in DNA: TGTGCCAGCAGGGACTATTTGGGGGATACTGAAGCTTTCTTT.

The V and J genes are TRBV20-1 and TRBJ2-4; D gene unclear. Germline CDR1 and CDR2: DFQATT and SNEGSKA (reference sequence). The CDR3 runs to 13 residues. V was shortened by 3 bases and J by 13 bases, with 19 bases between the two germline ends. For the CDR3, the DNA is TGCAGTGCTAGTCGCAGGAACGAAGAACAGCAGTACTTC. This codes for CSASRRNEEQQYF.

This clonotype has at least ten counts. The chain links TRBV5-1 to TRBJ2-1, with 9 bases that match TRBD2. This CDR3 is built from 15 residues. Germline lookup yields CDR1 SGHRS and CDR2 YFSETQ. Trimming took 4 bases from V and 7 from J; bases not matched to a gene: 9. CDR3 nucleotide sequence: TGCGCCAGCAGCCAATTAGCGGGAGAAAGGAATGAGCAGTTCTTC. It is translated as CASSQLAGERNEQFF.

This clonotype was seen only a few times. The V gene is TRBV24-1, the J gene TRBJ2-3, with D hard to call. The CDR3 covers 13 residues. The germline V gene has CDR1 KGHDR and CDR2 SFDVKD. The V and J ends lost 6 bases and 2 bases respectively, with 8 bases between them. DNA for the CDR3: TGTGCCACCAGTCGCCCTCCCACAGATACGCAGTATTTT. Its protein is CATSRPPTDTQYF.

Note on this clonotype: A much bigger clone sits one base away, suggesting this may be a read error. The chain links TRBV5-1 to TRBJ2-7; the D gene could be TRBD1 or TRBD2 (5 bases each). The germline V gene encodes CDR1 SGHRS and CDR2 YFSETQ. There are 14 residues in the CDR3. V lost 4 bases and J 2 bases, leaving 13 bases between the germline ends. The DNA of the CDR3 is TGCGCCAGCAGCCCGGGACGGTCCCCCTACGAGCAGTACTTC. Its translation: CASSPGRSPYEQYF.

CDR3 residues: CASSLVTGGGTEAFF. The CDR3 region has the DNA TGCGCCAGCAGCTTGGTAACGGGCGGAGGCACTGAAGCTTTCTTT. The chain employs TRBV5-1 and TRBJ1-1; D remains ambiguous. The CDR3 is 15 residues long. The ends were cut back, 0 bases at V and 4 bases at J, with 13 bases in the middle. Germline CDR1 is SGHRS and CDR2 is YFSETQ.

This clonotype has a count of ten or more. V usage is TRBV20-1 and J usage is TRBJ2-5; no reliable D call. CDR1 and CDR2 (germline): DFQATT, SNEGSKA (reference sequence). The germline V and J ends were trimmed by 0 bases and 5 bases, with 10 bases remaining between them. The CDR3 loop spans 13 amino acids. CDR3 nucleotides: TGCAGTGCTAGAGATGCGGATCAGGAGACCCAGTACTTC. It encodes CSARDADQETQYF.